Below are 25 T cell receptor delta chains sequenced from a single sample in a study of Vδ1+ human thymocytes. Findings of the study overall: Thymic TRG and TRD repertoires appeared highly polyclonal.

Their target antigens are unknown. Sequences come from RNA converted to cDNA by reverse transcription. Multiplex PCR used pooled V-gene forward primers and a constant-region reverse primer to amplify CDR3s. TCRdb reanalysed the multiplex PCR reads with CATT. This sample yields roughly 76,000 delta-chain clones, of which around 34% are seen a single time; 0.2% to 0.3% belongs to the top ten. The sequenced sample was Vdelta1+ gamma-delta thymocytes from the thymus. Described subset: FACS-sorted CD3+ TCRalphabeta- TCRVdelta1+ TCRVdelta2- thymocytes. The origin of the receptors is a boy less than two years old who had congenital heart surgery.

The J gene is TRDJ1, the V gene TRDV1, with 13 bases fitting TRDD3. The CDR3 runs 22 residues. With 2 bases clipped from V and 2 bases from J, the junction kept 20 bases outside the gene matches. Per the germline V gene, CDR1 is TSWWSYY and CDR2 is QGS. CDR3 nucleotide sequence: TGTGCTCTTGGGGAATCATCCCCCGAGGCCATTTACTGGGGGATACGTACCGATAAACTCATCTTT. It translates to CALGESSPEAIYWGIRTDKLIF.

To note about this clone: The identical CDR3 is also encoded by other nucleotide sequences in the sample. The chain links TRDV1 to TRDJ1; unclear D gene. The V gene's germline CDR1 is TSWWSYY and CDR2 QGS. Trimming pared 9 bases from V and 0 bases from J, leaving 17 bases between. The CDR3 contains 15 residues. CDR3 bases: TGTGCTCTATTCCCTCCAACGGAGTACACCGATAAACTCATCTTT. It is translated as CALFPPTEYTDKLIF.

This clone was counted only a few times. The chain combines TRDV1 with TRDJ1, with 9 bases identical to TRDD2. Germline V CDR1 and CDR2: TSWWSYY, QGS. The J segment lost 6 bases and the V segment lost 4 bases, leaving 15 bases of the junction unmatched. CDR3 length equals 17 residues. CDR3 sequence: CALGGSFLPYWGNKLIF. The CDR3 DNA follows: TGTGCTCTTGGGGGATCCTTCCTACCGTACTGGGGAAATAAACTCATCTTT.

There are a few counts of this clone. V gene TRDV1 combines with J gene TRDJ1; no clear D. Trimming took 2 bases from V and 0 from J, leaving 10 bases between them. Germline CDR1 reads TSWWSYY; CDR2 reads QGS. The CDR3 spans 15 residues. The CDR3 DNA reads TGTGCTCTTGGGGAAATCCCCGACTACACCGATAAACTCATCTTT. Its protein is CALGEIPDYTDKLIF.

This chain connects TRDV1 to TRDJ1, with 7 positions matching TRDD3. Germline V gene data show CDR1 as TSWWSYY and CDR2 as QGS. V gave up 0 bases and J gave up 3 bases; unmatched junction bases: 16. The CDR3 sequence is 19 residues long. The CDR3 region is CALGELMRRTWGDADKLIF. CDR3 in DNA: TGTGCTCTTGGGGAACTAATGCGTCGTACCTGGGGGGATGCCGATAAACTCATCTTT.

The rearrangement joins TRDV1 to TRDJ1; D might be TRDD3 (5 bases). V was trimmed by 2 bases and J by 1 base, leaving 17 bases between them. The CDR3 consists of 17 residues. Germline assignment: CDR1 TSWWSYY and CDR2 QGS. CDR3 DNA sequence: TGTGCTCTTGGGGAAGCATGGGGTTCCCCTGGCACCGATAAACTCATCTTT. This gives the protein CALGEAWGSPGTDKLIF.

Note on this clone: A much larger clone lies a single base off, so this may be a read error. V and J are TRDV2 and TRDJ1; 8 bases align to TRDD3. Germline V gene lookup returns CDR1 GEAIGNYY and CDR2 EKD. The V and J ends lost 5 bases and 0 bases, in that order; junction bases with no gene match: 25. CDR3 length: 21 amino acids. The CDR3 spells CACATRDTIRLDPEYTDKLIF. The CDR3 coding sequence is TGTGCCTGTGCCACGAGGGATACGATTCGGCTCGATCCTGAGTACACCGATAAACTCATCTTT.

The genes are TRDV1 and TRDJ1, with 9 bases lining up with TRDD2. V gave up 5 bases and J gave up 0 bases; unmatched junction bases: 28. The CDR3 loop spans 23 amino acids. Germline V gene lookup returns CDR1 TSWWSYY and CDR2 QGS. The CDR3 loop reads CALGTTFLRGWGPRYLYTDKLIF. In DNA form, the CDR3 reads TGTGCTCTTGGGACCACCTTCCTACGAGGCTGGGGGCCACGTTACCTGTACACCGATAAACTCATCTTT.

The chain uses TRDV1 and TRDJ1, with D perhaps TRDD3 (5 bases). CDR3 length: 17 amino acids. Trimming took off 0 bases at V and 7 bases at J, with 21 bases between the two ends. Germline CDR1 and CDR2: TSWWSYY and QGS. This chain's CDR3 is CALGELSLYGVQGKLIF. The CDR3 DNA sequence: TGTGCTCTTGGGGAACTGTCCCTTTATGGGGTCCAGGGTAAACTCATCTTT.

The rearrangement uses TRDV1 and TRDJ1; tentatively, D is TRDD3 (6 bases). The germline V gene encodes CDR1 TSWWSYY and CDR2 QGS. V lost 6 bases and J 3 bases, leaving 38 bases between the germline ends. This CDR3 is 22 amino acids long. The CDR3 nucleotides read TGTGCTCTTGGACCCAACGCGGGGCTGTCGCGATACGCGGGTCTAGATCCCGATAAACTCATCTTT. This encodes CALGPNAGLSRYAGLDPDKLIF.

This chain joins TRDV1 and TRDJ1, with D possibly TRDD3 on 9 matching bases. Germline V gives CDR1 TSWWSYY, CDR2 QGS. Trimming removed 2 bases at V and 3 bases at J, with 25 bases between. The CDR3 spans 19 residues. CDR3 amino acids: CALGESLPTKLGDPDKLIF. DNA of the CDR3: TGTGCTCTTGGGGAAAGTCTTCCTACGAAACTGGGGGACCCCGATAAACTCATCTTT.

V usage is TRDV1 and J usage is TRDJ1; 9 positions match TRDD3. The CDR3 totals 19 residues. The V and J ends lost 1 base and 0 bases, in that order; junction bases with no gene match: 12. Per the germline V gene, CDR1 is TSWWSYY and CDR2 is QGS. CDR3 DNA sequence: TGTGCTCTTGGGGAACCAGTAGGGGGATACCCAGTTTACACCGATAAACTCATCTTT. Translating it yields CALGEPVGGYPVYTDKLIF.

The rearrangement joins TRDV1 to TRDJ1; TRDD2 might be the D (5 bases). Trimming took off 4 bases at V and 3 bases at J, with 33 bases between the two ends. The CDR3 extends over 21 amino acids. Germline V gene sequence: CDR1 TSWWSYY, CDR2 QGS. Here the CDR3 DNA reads TGTGCTCTTGGGGCCTCCTCTCTTCCCTCGCCCCGACAAACGGCGGCCGATAAACTCATCTTT. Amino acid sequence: CALGASSLPSPRQTAADKLIF.

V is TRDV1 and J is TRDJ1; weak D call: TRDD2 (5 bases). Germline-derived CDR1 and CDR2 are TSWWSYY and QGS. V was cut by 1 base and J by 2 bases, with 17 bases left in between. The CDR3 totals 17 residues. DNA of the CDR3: TGTGCTCTTGGGGAACGTTCCTTTCCGAGTTGTACCGATAAACTCATCTTT. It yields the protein CALGERSFPSCTDKLIF.

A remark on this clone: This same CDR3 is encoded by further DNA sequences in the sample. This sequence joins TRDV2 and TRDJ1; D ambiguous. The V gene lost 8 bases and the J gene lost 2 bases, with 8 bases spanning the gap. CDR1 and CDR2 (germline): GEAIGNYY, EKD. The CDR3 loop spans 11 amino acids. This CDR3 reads CAYFNTDKLIF. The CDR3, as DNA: TGTGCCTACTTCAATACCGATAAACTCATCTTT.

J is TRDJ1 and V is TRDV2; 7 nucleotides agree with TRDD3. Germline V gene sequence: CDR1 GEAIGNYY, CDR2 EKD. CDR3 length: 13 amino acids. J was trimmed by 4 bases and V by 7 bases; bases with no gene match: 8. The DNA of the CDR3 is TGTGCCTGGGACGTACTGGGGAACGATAAACTCATCTTT. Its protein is CAWDVLGNDKLIF.

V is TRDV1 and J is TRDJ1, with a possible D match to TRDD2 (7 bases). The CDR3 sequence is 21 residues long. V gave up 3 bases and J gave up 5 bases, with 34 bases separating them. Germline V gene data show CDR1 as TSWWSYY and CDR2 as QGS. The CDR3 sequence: CALGEPETSYPVRDIVDKLIF. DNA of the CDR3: TGTGCTCTTGGGGAGCCCGAAACTTCCTATCCTGTGAGGGATATTGTAGATAAACTCATCTTT.

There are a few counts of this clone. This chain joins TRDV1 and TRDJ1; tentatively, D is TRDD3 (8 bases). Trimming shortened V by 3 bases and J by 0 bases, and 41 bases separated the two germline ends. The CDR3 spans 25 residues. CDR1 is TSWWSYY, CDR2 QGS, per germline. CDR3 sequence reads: CALGDTLHSYLTGGRAGPYTDKLIF. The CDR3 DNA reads TGTGCTCTTGGGGATACGCTACATTCCTACCTTACTGGGGGTCGAGCGGGCCCGTACACCGATAAACTCATCTTT.

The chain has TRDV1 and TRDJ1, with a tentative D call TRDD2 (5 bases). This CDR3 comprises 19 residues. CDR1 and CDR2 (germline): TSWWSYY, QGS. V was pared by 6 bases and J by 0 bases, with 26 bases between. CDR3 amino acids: CALGVPPPSIRSYTDKLIF. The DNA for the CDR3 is TGTGCTCTTGGAGTCCCCCCTCCTAGCATTCGATCGTACACCGATAAACTCATCTTT.

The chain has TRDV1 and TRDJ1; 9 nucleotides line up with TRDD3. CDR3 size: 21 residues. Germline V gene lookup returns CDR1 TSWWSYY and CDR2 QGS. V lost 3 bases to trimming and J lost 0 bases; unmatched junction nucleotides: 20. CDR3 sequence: CALGDQPVLPGGFKYTDKLIF. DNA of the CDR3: TGTGCTCTTGGGGACCAACCCGTCCTCCCTGGGGGATTCAAGTACACCGATAAACTCATCTTT.

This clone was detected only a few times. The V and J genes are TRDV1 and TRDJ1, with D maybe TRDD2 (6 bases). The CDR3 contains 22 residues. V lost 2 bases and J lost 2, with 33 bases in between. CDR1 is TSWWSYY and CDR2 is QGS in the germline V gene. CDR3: CALGEIWAVLRGTARGTDKLIF. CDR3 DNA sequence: TGTGCTCTTGGGGAAATTTGGGCTGTCCTACGAGGGACGGCCAGGGGGACCGATAAACTCATCTTT.

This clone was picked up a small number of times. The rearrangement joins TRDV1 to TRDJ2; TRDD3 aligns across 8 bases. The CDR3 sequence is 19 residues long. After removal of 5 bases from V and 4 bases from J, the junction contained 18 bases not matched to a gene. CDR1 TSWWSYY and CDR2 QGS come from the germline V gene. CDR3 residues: CALGSYSLGEPPQTAQLFF. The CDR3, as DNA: TGTGCTCTTGGGTCCTATAGCCTGGGGGAACCCCCCCAGACAGCACAACTCTTCTTT.

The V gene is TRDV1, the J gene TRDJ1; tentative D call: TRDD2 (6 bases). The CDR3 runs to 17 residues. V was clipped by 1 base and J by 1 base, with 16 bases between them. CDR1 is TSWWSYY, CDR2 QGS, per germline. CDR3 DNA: TGTGCTCTTGGGGAACCCGCCTTCCCCTGGGTCACCGATAAACTCATCTTT. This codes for CALGEPAFPWVTDKLIF.

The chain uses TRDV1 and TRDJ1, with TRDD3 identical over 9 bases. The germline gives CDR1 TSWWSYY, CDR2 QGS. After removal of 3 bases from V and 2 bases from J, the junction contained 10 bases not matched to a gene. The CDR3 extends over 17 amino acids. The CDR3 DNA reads TGTGCTCTTGGGGATGTCCTGGTCCTGGGGGATACCGATAAACTCATCTTT. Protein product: CALGDVLVLGDTDKLIF.

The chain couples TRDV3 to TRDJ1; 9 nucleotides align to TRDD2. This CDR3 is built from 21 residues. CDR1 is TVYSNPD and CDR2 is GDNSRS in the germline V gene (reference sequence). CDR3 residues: CAFWDVGPSYDVGGGENKLIF. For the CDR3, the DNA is TGTGCTTTTTGGGACGTGGGGCCTTCCTACGACGTTGGGGGAGGAGAGAATAAACTCATCTTT. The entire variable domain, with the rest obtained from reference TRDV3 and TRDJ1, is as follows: CDKVTQSSPDQTVASGSEVVLLCTYDTVYSNPDLFWYRIRPDYSFQFVFYGDNSRSEGADFTQGRFSVKHILTQKAFHLVISPVRTEDSATYYCAFWDVGPSYDVGGGENKLIFGKGTRVTVEP.